These 26 T cell receptor beta chains were sequenced from one sample in a study of CD8+CD57+ T cells in acquired aplastic anemia. Genomic DNA was employed as the template in profiling TCR beta VDJ and CDR3. TCRdb reanalysed the reads using MiXCR and keeps one entry per CDR3 protein. The data show approximately 220,000 distinct CDR3 sequences, 47% seen once. Patients chosen for sequencing had CD8+CD57+ cells that had expanded, as shown by flow cytometry. Source material: sorted CD4+, CD8+, or CD8+CD57+ T cells (not recorded which) from PBMCs. The receptors shown here come from a human donor with aplastic anemia.

About this clonotype itself: A much larger clone lies one base from this, so it may be a read error. This rearrangement joins TRBV9 to TRBJ1-1; D is unresolved. This CDR3 has 14 residues. Germline V lookup: CDR1 SGDLS, CDR2 YYNGEE. DNA of the CDR3: TGTGCCGGCAGCGTAGTGGGCAGGAACACTGAAGCTTTCTTT. Translation: CAGSVVGRNTEAFF. The whole variable domain, remainder taken from reference TRBV9 and TRBJ1-1, is DSGVTQTPKHLITATGQRVTLRCSPRSGDLSVYWYQQSLDQGLQFLIQYYNGEERAKGNILERFSAQQFPDLHSELNLSSLELGDSALYFCAGSVVGRNTEAFFGQGTRLTVV.

This clonotype showed up just a few times. This chain links TRBV6-5 with TRBJ2-4, with 9 bases fitting TRBD2. The junction had 11 bases not matched to a gene; V was cut back by 6 bases and J by 8 bases. From germline, CDR1 is MNHEY and CDR2 SVGAGI. This CDR3 comprises 15 residues. The CDR3 region has the DNA TGTGCCAGCAGAACCTCCGGGACTAGCAGCCACATTCAGTACTTC. Translated: CASRTSGTSSHIQYF.

The CDR3 loop reads CASSILAGGRETQYF. The CDR3 DNA follows: TGTGCCAGTAGTATCCTGGCGGGGGGCCGGGAGACCCAGTACTTC. The V call is TRBV19, the J call TRBJ2-5; TRBD2 matches at 8 bases. In germline, CDR1 is LNHDA, CDR2 SQIVND (reference sequence). The CDR3 extends over 15 amino acids. V dropped 3 bases and J dropped 5; count of bases not matched to a gene: 8.

Many counts were recorded for this clonotype. This chain connects TRBV14 to TRBJ2-1, with TRBD1 matching over 7 bases. Trimming at V came to 1 base and at J to 7 bases, leaving 7 bases not matched to a gene. This CDR3 has 15 residues. The germline gives CDR1 SGHDN, CDR2 FVKESK. DNA for the CDR3: TGTGCCAGCAGCCAAGTAAGGACAGGACGTAATGAGCAGTTCTTC. Its protein product is CASSQVRTGRNEQFF.

There are a few counts of this clonotype. The gene calls are TRBV28 and TRBJ1-4; 8 positions match TRBD1. The length of the CDR3 is 16 residues. Germline V gene data show CDR1 as MDHEN and CDR2 as SYDVKM. Trimming took 4 bases from V and 1 from J; bases not matched to a gene: 5. DNA of the CDR3: TGTGCCAGCAGTTACCTCACAGGGGGAACTAATGAAAAACTGTTTTTT. It encodes CASSYLTGGTNEKLFF.

The chain has TRBV2 and TRBJ2-7, with a weak D call TRBD2 (6 bases). Germline values: CDR1 SNHLY, CDR2 FYNNEI. V gave up 8 bases and J gave up 7 bases, with 15 bases separating them. The CDR3 loop spans 12 amino acids. CDR3 region: CASRPGTGEQYF. CDR3 in DNA: TGTGCCAGCCGTCCCGGGACTGGGGAGCAGTACTTC.

This clonotype was counted ten times or more. The chain has TRBV24-1 and TRBJ1-2, with a possible D match to TRBD1 (5 bases). Trimming stripped 3 bases from V and 8 bases from J, with 15 bases between. Germline V gene data show CDR1 as KGHDR and CDR2 as SFDVKD. This CDR3 comprises 14 residues. CDR3 sequence (DNA): TGTGCCACCAGTGATGGGGGAGCAGAGGAAGGCTACACCTTC. Amino acid sequence: CATSDGGAEEGYTF.

The genes are TRBV9 and TRBJ1-6; a possible D gene is TRBD1 (6 bases). The germline V gene has CDR1 SGDLS and CDR2 YYNGEE. The CDR3 covers 16 residues. Trimming left V 4 bases short and J 5 bases short, with 16 bases between. CDR3 DNA: TGTGCCAGCAGCCAAGCCGGGACAATGAATAATTCACCCCTCCACTTT. The encoded protein is CASSQAGTMNNSPLHF.

This clonotype was seen only once. The germline gene is not matched at one end of the junction; a read error may be the cause. The chain uses TRBV20-1 and TRBJ2-7, with a tentative D call TRBD2 (7 bases). This CDR3 has 14 amino acids. Germline V gives CDR1 DFQATT, CDR2 SNEGSKA (reference sequence). The DNA for the CDR3 is TGCAGTGCTCAGCCACAGGGAGGGGACTACAAGCAGTACTTC. Encoded protein: CSAQPQGGDYKQYF.

This clonotype was counted ten times or more. V and J are TRBV6-5 and TRBJ2-7, with D unclear. This CDR3 has 14 residues. Germline lookup yields CDR1 MNHEY and CDR2 SVGAGI. V shed 7 bases and J shed 3 bases, with 16 bases lying between them. The CDR3, as DNA: TGTGCCAGCAATATGGACGGATCAGACTACGAGCAGTACTTC. It specifies CASNMDGSDYEQYF.

This clonotype was picked up a small number of times. The chain couples TRBV7-2 to TRBJ2-1; no clear D. The V and J ends lost 6 bases and 4 bases respectively, with 10 bases between them. The CDR3 is made up of 13 amino acids. From germline, CDR1 is SGHTA and CDR2 FQGNSA. The CDR3, as DNA: TGTGCCAGCAGTTTATCCCAGTACAATGAGCAGTTCTTC. Amino acids: CASSLSQYNEQFF.

The J gene is TRBJ1-1, the V gene TRBV28; D may be TRBD1 (5 bases). The CDR3 has 16 amino acids. The germline V gene has CDR1 MDHEN and CDR2 SYDVKM. Trimming took 10 bases from V and 0 from J, leaving 21 bases between them. This chain's CDR3 is CATIAGIRMVNTEAFF. The CDR3 DNA is TGTGCCACCATCGCAGGGATAAGGATGGTGAACACTGAAGCTTTCTTT.

The rearrangement uses TRBV5-1 and TRBJ2-7, with a tentative D call TRBD2 (5 bases). Trimming took 5 bases from V and 1 from J, leaving 10 bases between them. From germline, CDR1 is SGHRS and CDR2 YFSETQ. CDR3 length: 13 amino acids. The CDR3 loop is CASRLGDSYEQYF. CDR3 nucleotides: TGCGCCAGCAGGCTCGGGGATTCCTACGAGCAGTACTTC.

This clonotype was recorded many times. The CDR3 coding sequence is TGTGCCAGTAGTTCAGGGCACGACGAGCAGTACTTC. This gives the protein CASSSGHDEQYF. The J gene is TRBJ2-7, the V gene TRBV19; D might be TRBD1 (5 bases). The CDR3 spans 12 residues. CDR1 LNHDA and CDR2 SQIVND come from the germline V gene (reference sequence). Between the trimmed V and J ends, which lost 5 bases and 5 bases, there was a span of 10 bases. Using reference TRBV19 and TRBJ2-7 for the parts outside the CDR3, the full variable domain is DGGITQSPKYLFRKEGQNVTLSCEQNLNHDAMYWYRQDPGQGLRLIYYSQIVNDFQKGDIAEGYSVSREKKESFPLTVTSAQKNPTAFYLCASSSGHDEQYFGPGTRLTVT.

This chain uses TRBV6-1 with TRBJ1-4, with 7 bases that match TRBD1. Per the germline V gene, CDR1 is MNHNS and CDR2 is SASEGT. This CDR3 is built from 15 residues. V gave up 0 bases and J gave up 3 bases; unmatched junction bases: 1. In DNA form, the CDR3 reads TGTGCCAGCAGTGAAGCGCAGGGGGCTAATGAAAAACTGTTTTTT. Translation: CASSEAQGANEKLFF.

This clonotype was detected once. A much larger clone lies a single base off, so this may be a read error. V is TRBV10-1 and J is TRBJ2-2; 7 bases fit TRBD1. Per germline, CDR1 WNHNN and CDR2 SYGVQD (reference sequence). There are 15 residues in the CDR3. CDR3 sequence reads: CASRPRQGNTGEPFF. In DNA, the CDR3 is TGTGCCAGCAGACCTCGACAGGGAAACACCGGGGAGCCGTTTTTT.

This chain uses TRBV7-9 with TRBJ2-7; maybe TRBD1 (6 bases). Deletions cut 2 bases from V and 6 bases from J, with 8 bases between. This CDR3 region has 12 residues. Germline loops: CDR1 SEHNR, CDR2 FQNEAQ (reference sequence). CDR3 in amino acids: CASSLTGTEQYF. The CDR3 DNA sequence: TGTGCCAGCAGCTTAACAGGGACCGAGCAGTACTTC.

The chain has TRBV24-1 and TRBJ2-3; 8 positions match TRBD1. From germline, CDR1 is KGHDR and CDR2 SFDVKD. This CDR3 spans 17 amino acids. Trimming removed 3 bases from V and 2 bases from J; junction bases left unmatched: 9. CDR3 sequence reads: CATSDGAGTGPTDTQYF. The CDR3 nucleotides are TGTGCCACCAGTGATGGAGCCGGGACAGGCCCCACAGATACGCAGTATTTT.

This sequence joins TRBV7-3 and TRBJ2-3; D possibly matches TRBD1 or TRBD2 (6 bases each). CDR1 SGHTA and CDR2 FQGTGA come from the germline V gene. Trimming took off 2 bases at V and 6 bases at J, with 12 bases between the two ends. The CDR3 length is 14 residues. CDR3 in amino acids: CASSLSGAGDTQYF. The DNA of the CDR3 is TGTGCCAGCAGCTTATCGGGGGCAGGGGATACGCAGTATTTT.

This clonotype was observed a single time. V is TRBV12-3 or TRBV12-4 and J is TRBJ1-2, with D hard to call. This CDR3 is built from 16 residues. The V and J ends lost 6 bases and 5 bases respectively, with 22 bases between them. CDR3 nucleotide sequence: TGTGCCAGCAGCCCTTGGGTCGGGGAGGTTGGGTATGGCTACACCTTC. Translating it yields CASSPWVGEVGYGYTF.

This rearrangement joins TRBV10-1 to TRBJ1-6, with D hard to call. Trimming took off 8 bases at V and 3 bases at J, with 5 bases between the two ends. Per germline, CDR1 WNHNN and CDR2 SYGVQD (reference sequence). The CDR3 extends over 12 amino acids. The CDR3 spells CASGDYNSPLHF. The CDR3, as DNA: TGCGCCAGCGGGGACTATAATTCACCCCTCCACTTT.

This chain connects TRBV10-3 to TRBJ2-2, with 8 nucleotides matching TRBD1. The CDR3 has 14 residues. V shed 6 bases, J shed 2 bases, and the junction held 2 bases outside the gene matches. Germline CDR1 reads ENHRY; CDR2 reads SYGVKD. In DNA, the CDR3 is TGTGCCATCAGGCCAGGGGGCAACACCGGGGAGCTGTTTTTT. Amino acid sequence: CAIRPGGNTGELFF.

Ten or more counts support this clonotype. The V gene is TRBV20-1, the J gene TRBJ1-5, with D possibly TRBD1 on 5 matching bases. This CDR3 spans 15 amino acids. Germline loops: CDR1 DFQATT, CDR2 SNEGSKA (reference sequence). The V gene lost 0 bases and the J gene lost 4 bases, with 13 bases spanning the gap. The DNA of the CDR3 is TGCAGTGCTAGAGAAACGCGGGACCGTAATCAGCCCCAGCATTTT. This translates into CSARETRDRNQPQHF.

The gene calls are TRBV7-4 and TRBJ2-3; 9 nucleotides align to TRBD2. The germline gives CDR1 SGHVT, CDR2 SQSDAQ. The CDR3 contains 16 residues. V lost 5 bases, J lost 4 bases, and 10 bases stayed unmatched. CDR3 in DNA: TGTGCCAGCAGCCAAGATCTTCCTAGCGGGGCAGATACGCAGTATTTT. This translates into CASSQDLPSGADTQYF.

This clonotype appeared many times. V and J are TRBV7-6 and TRBJ2-7, with 7 nucleotides matching TRBD1. The length of the CDR3 is 19 residues. V lost 5 bases, J lost 3 bases, and 22 bases stayed unmatched. Germline V gene lookup returns CDR1 SGHVS and CDR2 FNYEAQ. The CDR3 region is CASSKRVQGGALDFYEQYF. CDR3 nucleotides: TGTGCCAGCAGCAAAAGGGTGCAAGGGGGCGCCCTCGATTTCTACGAGCAGTACTTC.

This clonotype was counted between two and nine times. V is TRBV5-1 and J is TRBJ1-1; TRBD1 is a possible D gene (5 bases). The V end lost 4 bases, the J end lost 1 base, and 11 bases lay between the germline ends. CDR1 SGHRS and CDR2 YFSETQ come from the germline V gene. The length of the CDR3 is 14 residues. CDR3 nucleotide sequence: TGCGCCAGCAGCCCCGGGGCGGCGAACACTGAAGCTTTCTTT. It is translated as CASSPGAANTEAFF.